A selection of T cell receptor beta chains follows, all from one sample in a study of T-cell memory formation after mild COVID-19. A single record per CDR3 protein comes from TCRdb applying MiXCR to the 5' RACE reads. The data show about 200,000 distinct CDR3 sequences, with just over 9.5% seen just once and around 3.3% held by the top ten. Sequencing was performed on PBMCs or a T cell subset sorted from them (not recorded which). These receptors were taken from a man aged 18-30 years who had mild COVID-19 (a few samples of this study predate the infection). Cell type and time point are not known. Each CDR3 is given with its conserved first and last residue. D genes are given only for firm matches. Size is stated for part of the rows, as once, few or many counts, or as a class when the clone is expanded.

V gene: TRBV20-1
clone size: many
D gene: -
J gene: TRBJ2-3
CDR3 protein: CSAKHTHSSTDTQYF
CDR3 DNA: TGCAGTGCCAAGCATACCCACTCTAGCACAGATACGCAGTATTTT

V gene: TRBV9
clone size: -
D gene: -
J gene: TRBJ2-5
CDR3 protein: CASSPRDYQETQYF
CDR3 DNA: TGTGCCAGCAGCCCTCGGGACTACCAAGAGACCCAGTACTTC

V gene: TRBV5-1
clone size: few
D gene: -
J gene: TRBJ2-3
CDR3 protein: CASSLGPTGGDTDTQYF
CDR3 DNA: TGCGCCAGCAGCTTGGGTCCCACCGGGGGAGACACAGATACGCAGTATTTT

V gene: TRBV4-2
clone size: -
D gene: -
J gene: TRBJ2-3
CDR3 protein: CASSQDRAASTDTQYF
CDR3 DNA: TGTGCCAGCAGCCAAGATAGGGCCGCTAGCACAGATACGCAGTATTTT

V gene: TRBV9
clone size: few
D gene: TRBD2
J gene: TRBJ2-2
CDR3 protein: CASSVLSSGGSTGELFF
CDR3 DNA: TGTGCCAGCAGCGTACTATCTAGCGGTGGGTCCACCGGGGAGCTGTTTTTT

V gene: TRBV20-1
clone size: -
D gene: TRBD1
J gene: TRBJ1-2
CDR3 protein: CSARGLDRERDYGYTF
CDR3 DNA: TGCAGTGCTAGAGGGTTGGACAGGGAAAGAGACTATGGCTACACCTTC

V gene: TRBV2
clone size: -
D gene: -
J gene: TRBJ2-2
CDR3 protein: CASSVGGHHTGELFF
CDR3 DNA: TGTGCCAGCAGTGTCGGGGGGCACCACACCGGGGAGCTGTTTTTT

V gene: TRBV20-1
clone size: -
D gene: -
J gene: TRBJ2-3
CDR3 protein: CSAPPGFYVDTQYF
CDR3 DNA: TGCAGTGCTCCGCCGGGGTTCTACGTAGATACGCAGTATTTT

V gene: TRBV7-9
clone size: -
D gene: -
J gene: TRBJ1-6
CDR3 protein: CASSLVGGASPLHF
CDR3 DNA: TGTGCCAGCAGCTTAGTTGGGGGGGCATCACCCCTCCACTTT

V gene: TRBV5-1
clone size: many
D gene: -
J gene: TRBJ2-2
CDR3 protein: CASSLLQGNTGELFF
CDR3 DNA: TGCGCCAGCAGCTTATTACAGGGGAACACCGGGGAGCTGTTTTTT

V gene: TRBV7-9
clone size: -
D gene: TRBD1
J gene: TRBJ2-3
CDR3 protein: CASRPRGSGQGIGTQYF
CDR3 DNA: TGTGCCAGCAGACCAAGGGGGTCGGGACAGGGCATCGGGACGCAGTATTTT

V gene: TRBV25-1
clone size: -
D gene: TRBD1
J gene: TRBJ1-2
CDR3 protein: CASSLRTGGGYTF
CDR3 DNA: TGTGCCAGCAGCCTCAGGACAGGCGGGGGCTACACCTTC

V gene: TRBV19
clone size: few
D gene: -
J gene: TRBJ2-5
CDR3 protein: CASSIDPGVLETQYF
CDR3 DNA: TGTGCCAGTAGTATAGATCCAGGGGTACTCGAGACCCAGTACTTC

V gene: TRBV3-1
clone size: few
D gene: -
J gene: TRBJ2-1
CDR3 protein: CASSQDRGYNEQFF
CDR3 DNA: TGTGCCAGCAGCCAAGACCGCGGATACAATGAGCAGTTCTTC

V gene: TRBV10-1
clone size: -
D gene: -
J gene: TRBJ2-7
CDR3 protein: CASSVSRGMSEQYF
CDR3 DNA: TGCGCCAGCAGTGTCTCAAGGGGTATGAGCGAGCAGTACTTC

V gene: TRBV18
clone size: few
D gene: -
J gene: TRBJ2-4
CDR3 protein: CASSPPGGGPKNIQYF
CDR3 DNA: TGTGCCAGCTCACCACCTGGAGGGGGCCCGAAAAACATTCAGTACTTC

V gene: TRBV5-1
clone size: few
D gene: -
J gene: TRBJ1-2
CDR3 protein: CASVPAPGQIYGYTF
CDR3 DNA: TGCGCCAGCGTCCCTGCCCCCGGGCAGATCTATGGCTACACCTTC

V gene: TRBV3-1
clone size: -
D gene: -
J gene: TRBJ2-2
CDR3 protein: CASSQSTNTGELFF
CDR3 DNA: TGTGCCAGCAGCCAATCTACGAACACCGGGGAGCTGTTTTTT

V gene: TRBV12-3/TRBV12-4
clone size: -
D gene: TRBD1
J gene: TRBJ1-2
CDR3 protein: CASRQGWYGYTF
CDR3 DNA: TGTGCCAGCAGACAGGGGTGGTATGGCTACACCTTC

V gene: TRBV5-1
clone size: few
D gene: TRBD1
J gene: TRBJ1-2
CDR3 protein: CASSSGTGGYGYTF
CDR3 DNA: TGCGCCAGCAGCTCCGGGACAGGGGGCTATGGCTACACCTTC

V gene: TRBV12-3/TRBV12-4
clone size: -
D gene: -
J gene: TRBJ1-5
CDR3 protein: CASSGQLDQPQHF
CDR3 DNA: TGTGCCAGCAGTGGACAGCTTGATCAGCCCCAGCATTTT

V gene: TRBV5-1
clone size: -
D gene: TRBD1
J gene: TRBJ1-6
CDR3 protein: CARTQGNSPLHF
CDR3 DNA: TGCGCCAGGACACAGGGGAATTCACCCCTCCACTTT

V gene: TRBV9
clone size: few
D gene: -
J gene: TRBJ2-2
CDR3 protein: CASSVAGSPINTGELFF
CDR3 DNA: TGTGCCAGCAGCGTAGCCGGATCCCCGATCAACACCGGGGAGCTGTTTTTT

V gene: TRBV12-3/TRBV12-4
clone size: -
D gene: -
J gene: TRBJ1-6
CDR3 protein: CASSPEYNSPLHF
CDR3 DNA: TGTGCCAGCAGTCCAGAGTATAATTCACCCCTCCACTTT

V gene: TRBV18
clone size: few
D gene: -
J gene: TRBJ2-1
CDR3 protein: CASSPLNPPNEQFF
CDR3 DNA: TGTGCCAGCTCACCACTAAACCCGCCCAATGAGCAGTTCTTC

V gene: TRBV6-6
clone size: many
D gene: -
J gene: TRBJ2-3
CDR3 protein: CASSRTPPDTQYF
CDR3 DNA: TGTGCCAGCAGCCGGACACCGCCCGATACGCAGTATTTT

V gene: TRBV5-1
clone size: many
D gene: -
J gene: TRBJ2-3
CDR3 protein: CASSLDRDTQYF
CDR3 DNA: TGTGCCAGCAGCTTAGACAGAGATACGCAGTATTTT

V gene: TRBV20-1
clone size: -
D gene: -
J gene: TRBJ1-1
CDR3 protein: CSAIRGNTEAFF
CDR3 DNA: TGCAGTGCTATAAGGGGAAACACTGAAGCTTTCTTT

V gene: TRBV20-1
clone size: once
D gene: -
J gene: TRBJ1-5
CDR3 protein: CSATGTFNQPQHF
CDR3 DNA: TGCAGTGCGACCGGGACATTCAATCAGCCCCAGCATTTT

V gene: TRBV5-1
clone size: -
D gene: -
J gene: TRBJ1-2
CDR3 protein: CASSLAAEAYGYTF
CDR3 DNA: TGCGCCAGCAGCTTGGCGGCGGAGGCCTATGGCTACACCTTC

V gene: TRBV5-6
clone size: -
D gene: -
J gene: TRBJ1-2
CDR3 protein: CASSLLWEAGYTF
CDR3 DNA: TGTGCCAGCAGCTTGTTGTGGGAGGCTGGCTACACCTTC

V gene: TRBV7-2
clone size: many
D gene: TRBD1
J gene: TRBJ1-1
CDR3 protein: CASTMRTGNTEAFF
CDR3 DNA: TGTGCCAGCACCATGAGGACAGGGAACACTGAAGCTTTCTTT

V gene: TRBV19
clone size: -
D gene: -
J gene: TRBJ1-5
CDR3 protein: CASSIETTGSWQPQHF
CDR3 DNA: TGTGCCAGTAGTATAGAGACGACAGGCTCTTGGCAGCCCCAGCATTTT

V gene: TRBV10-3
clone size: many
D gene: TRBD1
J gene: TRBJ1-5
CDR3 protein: CAISGSSTGGSGNQPQHF
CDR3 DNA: TGTGCCATCAGTGGCTCCTCGACAGGGGGATCGGGCAATCAGCCCCAGCATTTT

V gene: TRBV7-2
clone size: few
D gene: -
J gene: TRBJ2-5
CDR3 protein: CASSLETQEETQYF
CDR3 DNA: TGTGCCAGCAGCTTAGAGACACAGGAAGAGACCCAGTACTTC

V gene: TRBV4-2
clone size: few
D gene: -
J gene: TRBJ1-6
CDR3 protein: CASSPGRSSYNSPLHF
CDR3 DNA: TGTGCCAGCAGCCCGGGCAGGAGCTCCTATAATTCACCCCTCCACTTT

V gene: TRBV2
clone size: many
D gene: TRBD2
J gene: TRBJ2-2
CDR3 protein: CASRGLADTGELFF
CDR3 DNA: TGTGCCAGCAGGGGACTAGCGGACACCGGGGAGCTGTTTTTT

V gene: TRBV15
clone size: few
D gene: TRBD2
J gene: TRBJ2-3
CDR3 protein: CATSREAGGGTDTQYF
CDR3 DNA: TGTGCCACCAGCAGGGAAGCGGGGGGTGGTACAGATACGCAGTATTTT

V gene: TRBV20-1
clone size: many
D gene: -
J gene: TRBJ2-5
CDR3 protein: CSASAVGETQYF
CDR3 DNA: TGCAGTGCTAGCGCGGTGGGGGAGACCCAGTACTTC

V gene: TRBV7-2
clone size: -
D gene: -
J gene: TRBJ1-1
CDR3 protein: CASSLVSWGESAFF
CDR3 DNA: TGTGCCAGCAGCTTAGTCTCCTGGGGGGAATCTGCTTTCTTT

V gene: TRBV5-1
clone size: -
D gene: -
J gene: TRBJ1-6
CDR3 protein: CASSLGTGSANSPLHF
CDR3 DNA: TGCGCCAGCAGCTTGGGAACAGGGAGCGCTAATTCACCCCTCCACTTT

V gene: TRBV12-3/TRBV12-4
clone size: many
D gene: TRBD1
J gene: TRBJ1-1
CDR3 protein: CASETGTGAHGKAFF
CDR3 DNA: TGTGCCAGCGAAACCGGGACAGGGGCGCATGGAAAAGCTTTCTTT

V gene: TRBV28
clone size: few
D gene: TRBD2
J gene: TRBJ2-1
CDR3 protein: CASSLMTSGGLEQFF
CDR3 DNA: TGTGCCAGCAGTTTAATGACTAGCGGGGGCTTGGAGCAGTTCTTC

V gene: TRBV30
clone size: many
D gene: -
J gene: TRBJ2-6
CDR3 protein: CAWNHGGANVLTF
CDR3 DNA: TGTGCCTGGAACCACGGGGGGGCCAACGTCCTGACTTTC

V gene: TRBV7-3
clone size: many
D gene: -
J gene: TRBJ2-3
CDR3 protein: CASSFKPGDTQYF
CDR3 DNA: TGTGCCAGCAGCTTTAAGCCCGGGGATACGCAGTATTTT

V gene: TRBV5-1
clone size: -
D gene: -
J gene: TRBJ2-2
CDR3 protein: CASSVDSGLGELFF
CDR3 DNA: TGCGCCAGCAGCGTGGACAGTGGCCTTGGGGAGCTGTTTTTT

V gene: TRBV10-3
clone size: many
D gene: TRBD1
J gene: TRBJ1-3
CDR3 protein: CAISESRQGFSGNTIYF
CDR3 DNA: TGTGCCATCAGTGAGTCAAGACAGGGTTTCTCTGGAAACACCATATATTTT

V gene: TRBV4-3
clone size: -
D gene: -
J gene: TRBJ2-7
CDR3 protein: CASSQEPGFTYEQYF
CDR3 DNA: TGCGCCAGCAGCCAAGAGCCAGGGTTTACCTACGAGCAGTACTTC

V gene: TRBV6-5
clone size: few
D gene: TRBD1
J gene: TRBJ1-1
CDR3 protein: CASRGAGQGKAEAFF
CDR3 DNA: TGTGCCAGCAGGGGGGCCGGACAGGGGAAGGCTGAAGCTTTCTTT

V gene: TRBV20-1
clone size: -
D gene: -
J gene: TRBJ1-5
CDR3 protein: CSARTVGSNQPQHF
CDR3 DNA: TGCAGTGCTAGAACCGTCGGGAGCAATCAGCCCCAGCATTTT

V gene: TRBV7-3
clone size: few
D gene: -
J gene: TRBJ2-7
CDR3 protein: CASSTGNSYEQYF
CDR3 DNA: TGTGCCAGCAGCACAGGGAACTCCTACGAGCAGTACTTC